These T cell receptor beta chains were read from a single sample in a study of cytomegalovirus exposure and HLA in healthy donors. Sequencing was performed with immunoSEQ multiplex PCR; in TCRdb, only in-frame clones are kept and a portion is missing. Here the sample spans roughly 130,000 clones, around 66% being singletons. Sequencing was performed on PBMCs. All receptors derive from a woman aged 60-75 years in good health and CMV-seronegative. Each CDR3 is given with its conserved first and last residue. The order of the fields is D gene, clone size, V gene, J gene, CDR3 DNA, CDR3 protein. A D gene is named only where the DNA matches it firmly. Clone sizes are given selectively: once, few, many, or a class where the clone is expanded.

TRBD2	few	TRBV5-4	TRBJ2-7	TGTGCCAGCAGCTTGGGACTAGCGGGGACCTACGAGCAGTACTTC	CASSLGLAGTYEQYF
-	-	TRBV2	TRBJ2-7	TGTGCCAGCAGTGGAGGAGGGAGGCTTTACGAGCAGTACTTC	CASSGGGRLYEQYF
TRBD1	-	TRBV5-1	TRBJ2-7	TGCGCCAGCAGCTTGGAGACAGGGAGCTCCTACGAGCAGTACTTC	CASSLETGSSYEQYF
TRBD2	-	TRBV7-3	TRBJ2-1	TGTGCCAGCAGCGTAGCGGGGGGGCCTAGAAATGAGCAGTTCTTC	CASSVAGGPRNEQFF
-	few	TRBV19	TRBJ1-1	TGTGCCAGTAGTACCGCGGGGCGGGGACCCACTGAAGCTTTCTTT	CASSTAGRGPTEAFF
-	-	TRBV7-9	TRBJ2-2	TGTTCCAGCTCCCTGGGGGAGCTGTTTTTT	CSSSLGELFF
TRBD1	once	TRBV10-3	TRBJ2-5	TGTGCCATCAGACGGACAGGGGTGAATCAAGAGACCCAGTACTTC	CAIRRTGVNQETQYF
TRBD2	-	TRBV7-2	TRBJ2-3	TGTGCCAGCAGCTTAGGACTAGCCGCAGATACGCAGTATTTT	CASSLGLAADTQYF
-	-	TRBV6-1	TRBJ1-2	TGTGCCAGCAGTGATACAGGGAGGGGCTATGGCTACACCTTC	CASSDTGRGYGYTF
-	-	TRBV6-5	TRBJ2-6	TGTGCCAGCAGTTACAAACAGGGCTCTGGGGCCAACGTCCTGACTTTC	CASSYKQGSGANVLTF
TRBD2	-	TRBV2	TRBJ2-2	TGTGCCAACCAACCTCGACTAGCGGAGACCGGGGAGCTGTTTTTT	CANQPRLAETGELFF
TRBD2	few	TRBV4-1	TRBJ2-5	TGCGCCAGCAGCCAGCCTGCGGCTAGCGGGCAAGAGACCCAGTACTTC	CASSQPAASGQETQYF